This T cell receptor (beta chain) was identified in a study of cytomegalovirus exposure and HLA in healthy donors. The length of the CDR3 is 13 residues. J lost 4 bases, V lost 4 bases, and 2 bases had no gene match. The V gene's germline CDR1 is SQVTM and CDR2 ANQGSEA. PCR primers comprised 60 Vbeta and 13 Jbeta primers. TCRdb keeps only in-frame clones here, not all; method: immunoSEQ multiplex PCR. The sample has approximately 75,000 clones. The receptor was isolated from a man aged 35 to 55 in good health and CMV-seronegative. The J gene is TRBJ1-3, the V gene TRBV29-1; 9 bases agree with TRBD1. The source material was PBMCs. CDR3 coding DNA: TGCAGCGTTGGGGGACAGGGAGGAAACACCATATATTTT. Residues: CSVGGQGGNTIYF.